Included here is one T cell receptor (beta chain) sequence, with context. This CDR3 region has 12 residues. The germline V gene encodes CDR1 SQVTM and CDR2 ANQGSEA. Trimming took 1 base from V and 2 from J, leaving 6 bases between them. PCR was performed a second time for roughly 7 to 11 cycles using a sample-barcoded 5' primer and a J-beta primer mix. A single record per CDR3 protein comes from TCRdb applying MiXCR to the 5' RACE reads. The table lists about 640,000 distinct CDR3 sequences, approximately 59% of them singletons. The source of the sample is a study of blood T cells in healthy people across ages.

The clonotype comes from a man aged 55 to 70 in good health. What was sequenced was blood. The V gene is TRBV29-1, the J gene TRBJ2-7, with D hard to call. CDR3 in amino acids: CSVEAATYEQYF. CDR3 nucleotides: TGCAGCGTTGAAGCCGCTACCTACGAGCAGTACTTC.